This is a list of T cell receptor beta chains from one sample in a study of shared clonotypes between healthy human individuals. Only in-frame clones appear in the TCRdb table, and some are missing; sequencing was by immunoSEQ multiplex PCR. The table has a few million clones, more than 90% seen once. Sequenced input: naive CD4+ T cells sorted from blood. These receptors all come from a man between 18 and 29 years old in good health. CDR3s include the opening cysteine and the closing phenylalanine or tryptophan. Fields, in order: clone size, D gene, V gene, J gene, CDR3 protein, CDR3 DNA. The D gene is left open where the match is weak. Clone sizes are given selectively: once, few, many, or a class where the clone is expanded.

abundance: once; d_gene: TRBD1; v_gene: TRBV28; j_gene: TRBJ1-2; CDR3aa: CASSLTRTGNGYTF; CDR3nt: TGTGCCAGCAGTTTAACCCGGACAGGGAATGGCTACACCTTC
abundance: NA; d_gene: TRBD1; v_gene: TRBV5-8; j_gene: TRBJ1-4; CDR3aa: CASSRDRAHEKLFF; CDR3nt: TGTGCCAGCAGCCGCGACAGGGCGCACGAAAAACTGTTTTTT
abundance: NA; d_gene: NA; v_gene: TRBV30; j_gene: TRBJ2-5; CDR3aa: CAWSVYGGQETQYF; CDR3nt: TGTGCCTGGAGTGTGTACGGGGGTCAAGAGACCCAGTACTTC
abundance: NA; d_gene: TRBD1; v_gene: TRBV28; j_gene: TRBJ2-7; CDR3aa: CASSLAQGAYEQYF; CDR3nt: TGTGCCAGCAGCCTTGCTCAGGGGGCCTACGAGCAGTACTTC
abundance: NA; d_gene: NA; v_gene: TRBV7-7; j_gene: TRBJ2-2; CDR3aa: CASNGRGLVTNTGELFF; CDR3nt: TGTGCTAGCAATGGTCGAGGGTTGGTAACCAACACCGGGGAGCTGTTTTTT
abundance: few; d_gene: TRBD1; v_gene: TRBV30; j_gene: TRBJ1-6; CDR3aa: CAWSPGQRNSPLHF; CDR3nt: TGTGCCTGGAGTCCGGGACAGCGTAATTCACCCCTCCACTTT
abundance: once; d_gene: TRBD1; v_gene: TRBV4-3; j_gene: TRBJ1-2; CDR3aa: CASSQKTGNYGYTF; CDR3nt: TGCGCCAGCAGCCAGAAGACAGGGAACTATGGCTACACCTTC
abundance: NA; d_gene: NA; v_gene: TRBV6-5; j_gene: TRBJ1-1; CDR3aa: CASSPTGRVEAFF; CDR3nt: TGTGCCAGCAGCCCCACAGGGAGGGTTGAAGCTTTCTTT
abundance: NA; d_gene: NA; v_gene: TRBV6-1; j_gene: TRBJ1-2; CDR3aa: CASNPLWRDGYTF; CDR3nt: TGTGCCAGCAACCCCTTGTGGCGGGATGGCTACACCTTC
abundance: few; d_gene: NA; v_gene: TRBV30; j_gene: TRBJ1-5; CDR3aa: CAWSVVNSVNQPQHF; CDR3nt: TGTGCCTGGAGTGTAGTTAACAGCGTGAATCAGCCCCAGCATTTT
abundance: NA; d_gene: NA; v_gene: TRBV5-1; j_gene: TRBJ1-3; CDR3aa: CASGGGSSGNTIYF; CDR3nt: TGCGCCAGTGGCGGGGGGTCCTCTGGAAACACCATATATTTT
abundance: NA; d_gene: NA; v_gene: TRBV6-5; j_gene: TRBJ1-2; CDR3aa: CATRRSGGYTF; CDR3nt: TGTGCCACTCGCCGGAGCGGCGGCTACACCTTC
abundance: NA; d_gene: NA; v_gene: TRBV6-5; j_gene: TRBJ1-6; CDR3aa: CASSPHRSNSPLHF; CDR3nt: TGTGCCAGCAGTCCCCATAGGAGTAATTCACCCCTCCACTTT
abundance: NA; d_gene: NA; v_gene: TRBV6-1; j_gene: TRBJ2-5; CDR3aa: CASSSQLKETQYF; CDR3nt: TGTGCCAGCAGTTCACAGTTAAAAGAGACCCAGTACTTC
abundance: few; d_gene: NA; v_gene: TRBV6-5; j_gene: TRBJ1-1; CDR3aa: CASSRMNTEAFF; CDR3nt: TGTGCCAGCAGTCGAATGAACACTGAAGCTTTCTTT
abundance: NA; d_gene: NA; v_gene: TRBV11-2; j_gene: TRBJ2-1; CDR3aa: CASSLAIEQFF; CDR3nt: TGTGCCAGCAGCTTAGCGATTGAGCAGTTCTTC
abundance: NA; d_gene: TRBD1; v_gene: TRBV6-4; j_gene: TRBJ2-3; CDR3aa: CASSPGQGGTDTQYF; CDR3nt: TGTGCCAGCAGTCCAGGACAGGGGGGCACAGATACGCAGTATTTT
abundance: NA; d_gene: TRBD2; v_gene: TRBV5-1; j_gene: TRBJ2-7; CDR3aa: CASSSGLAASYEQYF; CDR3nt: TGCGCCAGCAGCTCGGGACTAGCGGCGAGCTACGAGCAGTACTTC
abundance: NA; d_gene: NA; v_gene: TRBV5-1; j_gene: TRBJ1-1; CDR3aa: CASSLRRNDMNTEAFF; CDR3nt: TGCGCCAGCAGCTTGAGAAGGAATGACATGAACACTGAAGCTTTCTTT
abundance: NA; d_gene: NA; v_gene: TRBV19; j_gene: TRBJ1-2; CDR3aa: CASTQAALSNYGYTF; CDR3nt: TGTGCCAGTACCCAGGCAGCCCTGTCTAACTATGGCTACACCTTC
abundance: NA; d_gene: NA; v_gene: TRBV15; j_gene: TRBJ1-1; CDR3aa: CATSRDNGVTEAFF; CDR3nt: TGTGCCACCAGCAGAGATAACGGGGTCACTGAAGCTTTCTTT
abundance: NA; d_gene: NA; v_gene: TRBV5-1; j_gene: TRBJ2-5; CDR3aa: CASSLGAAGGQETQYF; CDR3nt: TGCGCCAGCAGCTTGGGAGCGGCCGGGGGACAAGAGACCCAGTACTTC
abundance: NA; d_gene: NA; v_gene: TRBV2; j_gene: TRBJ1-2; CDR3aa: CASTHRQYGYTF; CDR3nt: TGTGCCAGCACGCACCGGCAGTATGGCTACACCTTC
abundance: NA; d_gene: NA; v_gene: TRBV6-5; j_gene: TRBJ1-2; CDR3aa: CASSRERNYGYTF; CDR3nt: TGTGCCAGCAGTCGGGAGAGGAACTATGGCTACACCTTC
abundance: NA; d_gene: NA; v_gene: TRBV27; j_gene: TRBJ1-6; CDR3aa: CASSDSDRSSYNSPLHF; CDR3nt: TGTGCCAGCAGTGACAGCGATAGGAGCTCCTATAATTCACCCCTCCACTTT
abundance: NA; d_gene: NA; v_gene: TRBV6-4; j_gene: TRBJ1-6; CDR3aa: CASSDAGSNSPLHF; CDR3nt: TGTGCCAGCAGTGACGCAGGGAGTAATTCACCCCTCCACTTT
abundance: NA; d_gene: TRBD1; v_gene: TRBV2; j_gene: TRBJ1-6; CDR3aa: CASGGQNSPLHF; CDR3nt: TGTGCCAGCGGGGGACAGAATTCACCCCTCCACTTT
abundance: NA; d_gene: NA; v_gene: TRBV19; j_gene: TRBJ2-7; CDR3aa: CASSMGRVAEQYF; CDR3nt: TGTGCCAGTAGTATGGGACGCGTAGCCGAGCAGTACTTC
abundance: NA; d_gene: TRBD1; v_gene: TRBV11-2; j_gene: TRBJ2-7; CDR3aa: CASSLVHGTGYYEQYF; CDR3nt: TGTGCCAGCAGCTTAGTGCACGGGACAGGATACTACGAGCAGTACTTC
abundance: NA; d_gene: TRBD1; v_gene: TRBV2; j_gene: TRBJ1-1; CDR3aa: CASSGGTGRRMNTEAFF; CDR3nt: TGTGCCAGCAGTGGAGGGACAGGGCGGAGGATGAACACTGAAGCTTTCTTT
abundance: NA; d_gene: TRBD1; v_gene: TRBV27; j_gene: TRBJ1-1; CDR3aa: CASRTTGGGTEAFF; CDR3nt: TGTGCCAGCAGGACGACAGGGGGAGGCACTGAAGCTTTCTTT
abundance: NA; d_gene: NA; v_gene: TRBV7-3; j_gene: TRBJ2-2; CDR3aa: CASSPRTPPNTGELFF; CDR3nt: TGTGCCAGCAGCCCAAGGACACCTCCGAACACCGGGGAGCTGTTTTTT
abundance: NA; d_gene: NA; v_gene: TRBV5-1; j_gene: TRBJ2-3; CDR3aa: CASSLEAVGADTQYF; CDR3nt: TGCGCCAGCAGCTTGGAAGCCGTGGGGGCAGATACGCAGTATTTT
abundance: NA; d_gene: NA; v_gene: TRBV6-1; j_gene: TRBJ2-4; CDR3aa: CASSERGRLAKNIQYF; CDR3nt: TGTGCCAGCAGTGAAAGGGGCAGGCTAGCCAAAAACATTCAGTACTTC
abundance: NA; d_gene: TRBD2; v_gene: TRBV5-6; j_gene: TRBJ2-4; CDR3aa: CASSPGTRGDIQYF; CDR3nt: TGTGCCAGCAGCCCTGGGACTAGGGGAGACATTCAGTACTTC
abundance: NA; d_gene: NA; v_gene: TRBV6-1; j_gene: TRBJ1-5; CDR3aa: CASRNPILDQPQHF; CDR3nt: TGTGCCAGCAGGAACCCAATACTTGATCAGCCCCAGCATTTT
abundance: NA; d_gene: NA; v_gene: TRBV5-5; j_gene: TRBJ2-2; CDR3aa: CASSLAASNTGELFF; CDR3nt: TGTGCCAGCAGCTTGGCAGCCTCGAACACCGGGGAGCTGTTTTTT
abundance: NA; d_gene: TRBD2; v_gene: TRBV10-3; j_gene: TRBJ2-3; CDR3aa: CAISTGTSGADTQYF; CDR3nt: TGTGCCATCAGTACCGGGACTAGCGGAGCAGATACGCAGTATTTT
abundance: NA; d_gene: NA; v_gene: TRBV19; j_gene: TRBJ1-5; CDR3aa: CASSRTTYSNQPQHF; CDR3nt: TGTGCCAGTAGCAGAACAACGTATAGCAATCAGCCCCAGCATTTT
abundance: NA; d_gene: NA; v_gene: TRBV25-1; j_gene: TRBJ1-5; CDR3aa: CASSEARGSNQPQHF; CDR3nt: TGTGCCAGCAGTGAAGCCAGGGGTAGCAATCAGCCCCAGCATTTT
abundance: NA; d_gene: TRBD1; v_gene: TRBV6-1; j_gene: TRBJ1-3; CDR3aa: CASSGGQGKSSGNTIYF; CDR3nt: TGTGCCAGCAGTGGGGGACAGGGGAAAAGCTCTGGAAACACCATATATTTT
abundance: NA; d_gene: TRBD1; v_gene: TRBV4-1; j_gene: TRBJ1-4; CDR3aa: CASSLPGGLDEKLFF; CDR3nt: TGCGCCAGCAGTCTTCCAGGGGGATTAGATGAAAAACTGTTTTTT
abundance: NA; d_gene: TRBD2; v_gene: TRBV5-4; j_gene: TRBJ2-1; CDR3aa: CASRLDRWAGGSNNEQFF; CDR3nt: TGTGCCAGCAGACTTGATCGTTGGGCGGGAGGAAGTAACAATGAGCAGTTCTTC
abundance: NA; d_gene: NA; v_gene: TRBV29-1; j_gene: TRBJ2-7; CDR3aa: CSVRRGNYEQYF; CDR3nt: TGCAGCGTGCGTCGGGGGAACTACGAGCAGTACTTC
abundance: NA; d_gene: NA; v_gene: TRBV7-9; j_gene: TRBJ1-1; CDR3aa: CASRSGTNTEAFF; CDR3nt: TGTGCCAGCAGATCCGGGACGAACACTGAAGCTTTCTTT
abundance: NA; d_gene: NA; v_gene: TRBV6-1; j_gene: TRBJ2-7; CDR3aa: CASSEGLTTYEQYF; CDR3nt: TGTGCCAGCAGTGAGGGACTGACTACCTACGAGCAGTACTTC
abundance: few; d_gene: NA; v_gene: TRBV29-1; j_gene: TRBJ1-5; CDR3aa: CSVAGSNQPQHF; CDR3nt: TGCAGCGTTGCGGGTAGCAATCAGCCCCAGCATTTT
abundance: NA; d_gene: NA; v_gene: TRBV6-5; j_gene: TRBJ1-6; CDR3aa: CASSYSGGGSPLHF; CDR3nt: TGTGCCAGCAGTTACTCGGGGGGTGGTTCACCCCTCCACTTT
abundance: NA; d_gene: NA; v_gene: TRBV28; j_gene: TRBJ1-1; CDR3aa: CASRGGLLGMNTEAFF; CDR3nt: TGTGCCAGCCGGGGGGGCCTCTTAGGGATGAACACTGAAGCTTTCTTT
abundance: NA; d_gene: TRBD1; v_gene: TRBV18; j_gene: TRBJ1-1; CDR3aa: CASSPGQGKTNTEAFF; CDR3nt: TGTGCCAGCTCACCGGGACAGGGGAAAACGAACACTGAAGCTTTCTTT
abundance: NA; d_gene: TRBD1; v_gene: TRBV2; j_gene: TRBJ2-7; CDR3aa: CASSLGTGGYEQYF; CDR3nt: TGTGCCAGCTCCCTGGGGACAGGGGGGTACGAGCAGTACTTC
abundance: NA; d_gene: NA; v_gene: TRBV7-2; j_gene: TRBJ2-7; CDR3aa: CASSLQSYEQYF; CDR3nt: TGTGCCAGCAGCTTACAGAGTTACGAGCAGTACTTC
abundance: once; d_gene: TRBD1; v_gene: TRBV6-5; j_gene: TRBJ2-1; CDR3aa: CASGRDRLYNEQFF; CDR3nt: TGTGCCAGCGGCCGGGACAGGCTTTACAATGAGCAGTTCTTC
abundance: NA; d_gene: TRBD1; v_gene: TRBV2; j_gene: TRBJ1-2; CDR3aa: CASSVQGQGYTF; CDR3nt: TGTGCCAGCAGTGTACAGGGGCAAGGCTACACCTTC
abundance: NA; d_gene: NA; v_gene: TRBV6-5; j_gene: TRBJ1-2; CDR3aa: CASSLDLYGYTF; CDR3nt: TGTGCCAGCAGTCTGGACCTTTATGGCTACACCTTC
abundance: NA; d_gene: NA; v_gene: TRBV6-1; j_gene: TRBJ2-7; CDR3aa: CAIAQGSFSYEQYF; CDR3nt: TGTGCCATCGCTCAGGGGAGCTTCTCCTACGAGCAGTACTTC
abundance: NA; d_gene: NA; v_gene: TRBV5-4; j_gene: TRBJ2-7; CDR3aa: CASSFKDVYEQYF; CDR3nt: TGTGCCAGCAGCTTCAAAGACGTCTACGAGCAGTACTTC
abundance: once; d_gene: NA; v_gene: TRBV7-9; j_gene: TRBJ1-2; CDR3aa: CASSLAHDRGYTF; CDR3nt: TGTGCCAGCAGCTTAGCACACGACCGGGGCTACACCTTC
abundance: NA; d_gene: NA; v_gene: TRBV27; j_gene: TRBJ2-5; CDR3aa: CASRGQETQYF; CDR3nt: TGTGCCAGCAGGGGACAAGAGACCCAGTACTTC
abundance: NA; d_gene: TRBD2; v_gene: TRBV4-1; j_gene: TRBJ2-5; CDR3aa: CASSQGPGRFQETQYF; CDR3nt: TGCGCCAGCAGCCAAGGTCCCGGGAGGTTTCAAGAGACCCAGTACTTC